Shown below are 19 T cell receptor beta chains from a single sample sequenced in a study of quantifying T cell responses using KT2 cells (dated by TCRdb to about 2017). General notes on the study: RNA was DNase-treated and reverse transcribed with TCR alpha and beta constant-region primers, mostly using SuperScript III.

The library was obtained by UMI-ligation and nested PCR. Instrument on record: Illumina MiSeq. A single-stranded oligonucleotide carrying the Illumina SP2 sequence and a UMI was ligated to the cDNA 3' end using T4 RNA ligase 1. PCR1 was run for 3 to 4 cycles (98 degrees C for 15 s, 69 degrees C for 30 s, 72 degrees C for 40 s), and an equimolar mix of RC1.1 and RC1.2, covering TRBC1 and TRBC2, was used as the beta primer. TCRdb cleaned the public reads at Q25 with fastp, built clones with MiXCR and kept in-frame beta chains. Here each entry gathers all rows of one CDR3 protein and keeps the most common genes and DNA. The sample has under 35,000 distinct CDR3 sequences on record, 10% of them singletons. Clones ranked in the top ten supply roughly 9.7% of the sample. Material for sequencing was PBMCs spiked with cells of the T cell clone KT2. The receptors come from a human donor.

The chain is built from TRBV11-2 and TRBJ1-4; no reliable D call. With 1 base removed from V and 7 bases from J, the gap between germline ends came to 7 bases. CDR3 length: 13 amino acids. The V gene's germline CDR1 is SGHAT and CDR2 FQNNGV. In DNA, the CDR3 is TGTGCCAGCAGCTTAGGGGAGGCTGAAAAACTGTTTTTT. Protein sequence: CASSLGEAEKLFF. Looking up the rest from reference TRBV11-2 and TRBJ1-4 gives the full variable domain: EAGVAQSPRYKIIEKRQSVAFWCNPISGHATLYWYQQILGQGPKLLIQFQNNGVVDDSQLPKDRFSAERLKGVDSTLKIQPAKLEDSAVYLCASSLGEAEKLFFGSGTQLSVL.

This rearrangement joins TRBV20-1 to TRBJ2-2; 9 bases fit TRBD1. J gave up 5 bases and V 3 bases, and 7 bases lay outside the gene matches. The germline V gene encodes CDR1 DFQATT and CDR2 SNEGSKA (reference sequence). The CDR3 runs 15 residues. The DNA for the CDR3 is TGCAGTGCTAGGGGACAGGGTAGATATACCGGGGAGCTGTTTTTT. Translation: CSARGQGRYTGELFF.

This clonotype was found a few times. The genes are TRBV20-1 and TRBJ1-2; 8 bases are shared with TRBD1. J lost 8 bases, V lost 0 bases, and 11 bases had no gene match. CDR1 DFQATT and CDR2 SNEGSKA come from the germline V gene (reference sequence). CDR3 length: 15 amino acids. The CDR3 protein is CSARDDRRQGNGYTF. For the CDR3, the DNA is TGCAGTGCTAGAGATGACCGACGACAGGGGAACGGCTACACCTTC.

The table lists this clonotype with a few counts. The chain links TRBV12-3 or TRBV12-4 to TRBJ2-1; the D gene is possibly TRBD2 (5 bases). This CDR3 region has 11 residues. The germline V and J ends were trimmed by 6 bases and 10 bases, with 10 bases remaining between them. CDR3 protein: CASSPGVEQFF. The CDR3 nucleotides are TGTGCCAGCAGCCCCGGGGTCGAGCAGTTCTTC.

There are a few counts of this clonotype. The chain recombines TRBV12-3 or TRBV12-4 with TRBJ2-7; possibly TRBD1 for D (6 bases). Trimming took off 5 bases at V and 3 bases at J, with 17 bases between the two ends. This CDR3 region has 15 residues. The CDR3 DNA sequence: TGTGCCAGCAGTCCCGACTGGGGGCGCAACTACGAGCAGTACTTC. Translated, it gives CASSPDWGRNYEQYF.

The CDR3 spells CASARSGRRNTEAFF. CDR3 DNA sequence: TGTGCCAGCGCTCGTTCGGGGCGCCGGAACACTGAAGCTTTCTTT. The chain carries TRBV6-2 or TRBV6-3 and TRBJ1-1, with D perhaps matching TRBD1 (5 bases). Germline CDR1 is MNHEY and CDR2 is SVGEGT. Trimming cost V 8 bases and J 1 base, with 17 bases left between them. The CDR3 covers 15 residues.

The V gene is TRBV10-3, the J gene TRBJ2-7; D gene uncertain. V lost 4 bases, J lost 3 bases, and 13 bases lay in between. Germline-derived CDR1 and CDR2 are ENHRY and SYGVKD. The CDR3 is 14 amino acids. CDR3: CAISVSGPYYEQYF. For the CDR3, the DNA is TGTGCCATCAGTGTGTCAGGTCCTTACTACGAGCAGTACTTC.

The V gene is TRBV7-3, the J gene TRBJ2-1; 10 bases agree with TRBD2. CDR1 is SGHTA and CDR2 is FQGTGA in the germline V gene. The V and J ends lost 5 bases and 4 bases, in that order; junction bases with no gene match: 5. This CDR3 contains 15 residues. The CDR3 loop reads CASSVLAGIYNEQFF. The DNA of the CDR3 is TGTGCCAGCAGCGTACTAGCGGGAATATACAATGAGCAGTTCTTC.

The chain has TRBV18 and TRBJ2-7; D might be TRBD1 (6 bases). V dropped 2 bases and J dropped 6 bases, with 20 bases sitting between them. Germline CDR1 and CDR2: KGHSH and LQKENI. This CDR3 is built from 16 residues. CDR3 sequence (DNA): TGTGCCAGCTCACCAATCTCCCTACAGGGTTTCAGCGAGCAGTACTTC. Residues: CASSPISLQGFSEQYF.

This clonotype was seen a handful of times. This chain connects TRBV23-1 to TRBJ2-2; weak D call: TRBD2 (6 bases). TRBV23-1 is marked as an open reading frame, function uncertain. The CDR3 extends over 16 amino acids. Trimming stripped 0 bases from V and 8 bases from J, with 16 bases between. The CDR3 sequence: CASSQSAPGGTGELFF. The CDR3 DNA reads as TGCGCCAGCAGTCAATCTGCCCCCGGGGGAACGGGGGAGCTGTTTTTT.

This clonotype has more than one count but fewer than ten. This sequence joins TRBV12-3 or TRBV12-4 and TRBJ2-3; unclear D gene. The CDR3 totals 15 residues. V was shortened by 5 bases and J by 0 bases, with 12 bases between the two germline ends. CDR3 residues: CASSLRRLSTDTQYF. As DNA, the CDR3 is TGTGCCAGCAGTCTAAGACGGCTTAGCACAGATACGCAGTATTTT.

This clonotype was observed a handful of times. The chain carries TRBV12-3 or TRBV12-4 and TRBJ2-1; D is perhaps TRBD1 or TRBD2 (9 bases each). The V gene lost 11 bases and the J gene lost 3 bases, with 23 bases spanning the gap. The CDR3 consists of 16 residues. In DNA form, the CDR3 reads TGTGCCGTTGCGGGGGGGCGGGACAGGGTCTACAATGAGCAGTTCTTC. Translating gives CAVAGGRDRVYNEQFF.

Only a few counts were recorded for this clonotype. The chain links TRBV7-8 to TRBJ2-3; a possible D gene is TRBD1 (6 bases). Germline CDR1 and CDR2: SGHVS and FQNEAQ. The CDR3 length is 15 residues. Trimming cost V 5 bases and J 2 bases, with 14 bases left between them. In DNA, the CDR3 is TGTGCCAGCAGCCAAAAGCGGACAGACACAGATACGCAGTATTTT. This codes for CASSQKRTDTDTQYF.

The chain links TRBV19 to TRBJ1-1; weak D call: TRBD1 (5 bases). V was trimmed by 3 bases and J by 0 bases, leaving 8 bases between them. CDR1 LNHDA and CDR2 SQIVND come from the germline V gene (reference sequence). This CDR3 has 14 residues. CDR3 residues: CASSIGQLNTEAFF. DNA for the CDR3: TGTGCCAGTAGTATCGGACAATTGAACACTGAAGCTTTCTTT.

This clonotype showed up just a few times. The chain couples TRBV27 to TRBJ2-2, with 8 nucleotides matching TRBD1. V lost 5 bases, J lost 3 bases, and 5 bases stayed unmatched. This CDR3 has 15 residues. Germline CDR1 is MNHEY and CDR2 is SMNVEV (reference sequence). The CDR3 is CASSPGTGYTGELFF. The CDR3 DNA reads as TGTGCCAGCAGTCCCGGGACAGGCTACACCGGGGAGCTGTTTTTT.

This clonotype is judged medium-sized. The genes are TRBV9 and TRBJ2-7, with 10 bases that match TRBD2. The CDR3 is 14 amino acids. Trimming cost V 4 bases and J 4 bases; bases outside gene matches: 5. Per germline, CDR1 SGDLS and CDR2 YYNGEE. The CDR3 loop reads CASSSRTSGYEQYF. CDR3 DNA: TGTGCCAGCAGCTCAAGGACTAGCGGTTACGAGCAGTACTTC.

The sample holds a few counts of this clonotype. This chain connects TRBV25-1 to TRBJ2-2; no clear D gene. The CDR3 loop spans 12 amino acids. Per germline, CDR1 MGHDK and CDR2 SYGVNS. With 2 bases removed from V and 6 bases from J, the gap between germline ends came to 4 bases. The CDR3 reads CASSERPGELFF. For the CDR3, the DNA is TGTGCCAGCAGTGAAAGGCCCGGGGAGCTGTTTTTT.

The CDR3 DNA sequence: TGTGCCAGCAGCTATGAGGTCGGACTAGAAGTTATTCAGTACTTC. Translated, it gives CASSYEVGLEVIQYF. The rearrangement joins TRBV7-2 to TRBJ2-4, with 7 bases identical to TRBD2. This CDR3 contains 15 residues. Germline CDR1 reads SGHTA; CDR2 reads FQGNSA. The junction had 13 bases not matched to a gene; V was cut back by 4 bases and J by 10 bases.

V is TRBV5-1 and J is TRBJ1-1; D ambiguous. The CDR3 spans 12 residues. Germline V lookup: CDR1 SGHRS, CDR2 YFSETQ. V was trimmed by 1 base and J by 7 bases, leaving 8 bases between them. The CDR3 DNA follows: TGCGCCAGCAGCTTGAGCGGGGTTGAAGCTTTCTTT. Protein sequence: CASSLSGVEAFF.